This passage covers 30 T cell receptor beta chains from one sample sequenced in a study of beta chain features in type 1 diabetes. Expressed TCRB transcripts were sequenced because the entire RNA isolate underwent reverse transcription. Sequencing used immunoSEQ multiplex PCR; TCRdb keeps in-frame clones, though not all of them. Of 130,000 to 150,000 clones detected, roughly 7.2% appear once; the ten largest clones hold about 1.4%. Specimen: central memory CD4+ T cells from blood. These receptors were taken from a woman between 25 and 40 years old in good health.

The rearrangement uses TRBV7-9 and TRBJ2-5; no clear D gene. The germline gives CDR1 SEHNR, CDR2 FQNEAQ (reference sequence). V was pared by 1 base and J by 7 bases, with 7 bases between. The CDR3 is made up of 12 amino acids. CDR3 amino acids: CASSLGGATQYF. CDR3 DNA: TGTGCCAGCAGCTTAGGAGGCGCGACCCAGTACTTC.

This clone has just a few counts. The chain carries TRBV6-5 and TRBJ2-1; 13 bases fit TRBD2. V shed 6 bases and J 4 bases; nucleotides not matched to a gene: 3. The CDR3 runs to 15 residues. Germline CDR1 is MNHEY and CDR2 is SVGAGI. For the CDR3, the DNA is TGTGCCAGCAGACTGGGACTAGCGGGATACAATGAGCAGTTCTTC. The encoded protein is CASRLGLAGYNEQFF.

CDR3 sequence: CASSLARLAGLETQYF. CDR3 coding DNA: TGTGCCAGCAGCTTAGCGCGACTAGCGGGTCTAGAGACCCAGTACTTC. This chain connects TRBV7-2 to TRBJ2-5; 10 bases are shared with TRBD2. CDR1 SGHTA and CDR2 FQGNSA come from the germline V gene. CDR3 length: 16 amino acids. With 0 bases clipped from V and 4 bases from J, the junction kept 5 bases outside the gene matches.

The chain has TRBV6-1 and TRBJ2-7; 10 bases match TRBD2. This CDR3 contains 14 residues. V trimming: 7 bases; J trimming: 1 base; junction bases outside the gene matches: 4. Germline V CDR1 and CDR2: MNHNS, SASEGT. The CDR3 region is CASITSGASYEQYF. The CDR3 region has the DNA TGTGCCAGCATCACTAGCGGGGCTTCCTACGAGCAGTACTTC.

This rearrangement joins TRBV28 to TRBJ2-1; 14 nucleotides match TRBD2. The J segment lost 8 bases and the V segment lost 3 bases, leaving 9 bases of the junction unmatched. CDR1 MDHEN and CDR2 SYDVKM come from the germline V gene. The CDR3 consists of 17 residues. The CDR3 loop is CASSLTSGRAFAYEQFF. CDR3 DNA: TGTGCCAGCAGTTTGACTAGCGGGAGGGCGTTTGCGTATGAGCAGTTCTTC.

This clone was counted between two and nine times. The J gene is TRBJ1-1, the V gene TRBV18; the D is unclear. The V gene lost 2 bases and the J gene lost 0 bases, with 13 bases spanning the gap. Germline V gives CDR1 KGHSH, CDR2 LQKENI. The CDR3 has 16 amino acids. This CDR3 reads CASSPFEGQMNTEAFF. The CDR3 DNA reads TGTGCCAGCTCACCATTCGAGGGCCAGATGAACACTGAAGCTTTCTTT.

This rearrangement joins TRBV5-1 to TRBJ2-3; D gene unclear. CDR3 length: 13 amino acids. In germline, CDR1 is SGHRS, CDR2 YFSETQ. V was shortened by 2 bases and J by 2 bases, with 6 bases between the two germline ends. The CDR3 DNA is TGCGCCAGCAGCTTCTACTTCACAGATACGCAGTATTTT. The encoded protein is CASSFYFTDTQYF.

This clone was seen many times. The rearrangement links TRBV6-1 to TRBJ2-7; D is unresolved. This CDR3 comprises 14 residues. The germline V and J ends were trimmed by 2 bases and 2 bases, with 10 bases remaining between them. CDR1 and CDR2 (germline): MNHNS, SASEGT. Here the CDR3 reads CASSERSSTYEQYF. CDR3 sequence (DNA): TGTGCCAGCAGTGAAAGGAGCAGTACCTACGAGCAGTACTTC.

The rearrangement joins TRBV11-2 to TRBJ2-7; D is possibly TRBD1 (6 bases). Trimming shortened V by 5 bases and J by 5 bases, and 13 bases separated the two germline ends. Germline V lookup: CDR1 SGHAT, CDR2 FQNNGV. The CDR3 sequence is 13 residues long. In DNA, the CDR3 is TGTGCCAGCAGCCCGCTACAGGGTAACGAGCAGTACTTC. Translation gives CASSPLQGNEQYF.

This clone was recorded many times. The V gene is TRBV7-9, the J gene TRBJ2-6, with 7 bases that match TRBD1. J lost 0 bases, V lost 5 bases, and 4 bases had no gene match. The CDR3 spans 16 residues. Germline V gene data show CDR1 as SEHNR and CDR2 as FQNEAQ (reference sequence). The CDR3 protein is CASSRDSHSGANVLTF. The CDR3 coding sequence is TGTGCCAGCAGCAGGGACAGCCACTCTGGGGCCAACGTCCTGACTTTC.

This clone was seen ten or more times. The rearrangement joins TRBV5-1 to TRBJ2-2; TRBD1 matches at 7 bases. The V gene's germline CDR1 is SGHRS and CDR2 YFSETQ. CDR3 length equals 16 residues. V was clipped by 3 bases and J by 1 base; unmatched bases: 6. The CDR3 nucleotides are TGCGCCAGCAGCTCCGGACAGGACAAGAACACCGGGGAGCTGTTTTTT. Translated, it gives CASSSGQDKNTGELFF.

This clone occurred a few times. The J gene is TRBJ1-1, the V gene TRBV27; the D is unclear. The CDR3 spans 17 residues. Germline CDR1 reads MNHEY; CDR2 reads SMNVEV (reference sequence). Trimming shortened V by 6 bases and J by 0 bases, and 20 bases separated the two germline ends. CDR3 region: CASRARARTHMNTEAFF. The CDR3 coding sequence is TGTGCCAGCAGGGCCCGTGCCCGAACACACATGAACACTGAAGCTTTCTTT.

This chain joins TRBV4-2 and TRBJ1-3; TRBD1 matches at 7 bases. The CDR3 consists of 17 residues. The V segment lost 4 bases and the J segment 0 bases; nucleotides outside the gene matches: 9. The germline gives CDR1 LGHNA, CDR2 YNFKEQ. The CDR3 protein is CASSLAGQTSSGNTIYF. DNA of the CDR3: TGTGCCAGCAGCCTGGCGGGACAGACAAGCTCTGGAAACACCATATATTTT.

The CDR3 region has the DNA TGTGCCAGCATGGTCATTTCTAGCGGGAGCTACGAGCAGTACTTC. It translates to CASMVISSGSYEQYF. The gene calls are TRBV28 and TRBJ2-7, with 10 nucleotides matching TRBD2. The germline gives CDR1 MDHEN, CDR2 SYDVKM. The trim removed 7 bases at V and 3 bases at J, leaving 9 bases unmatched. This CDR3 is built from 15 residues. Based on the CDR3 plus reference TRBV28 and TRBJ2-7, the full variable domain is DVKVTQSSRYLVKRTGEKVFLECVQDMDHENMFWYRQDPGLGLRLIYFSYDVKMKEKGDIPEGYSVSREKKERFSLILESASTNQTSMYLCASMVISSGSYEQYFGPGTRLTVT.

The gene calls are TRBV30 and TRBJ1-1; the D is unclear. Trimming pared 2 bases from V and 10 bases from J, leaving 11 bases between. The CDR3 runs to 11 residues. Per the germline V gene, CDR1 is GTSNPN and CDR2 is SVGIG (reference sequence). Written as DNA, the CDR3 is TGTGCCTGGAGTACCGCGGTGGGAGCTTTCTTT. Its translation: CAWSTAVGAFF.

V is TRBV29-1 and J is TRBJ2-7; maybe TRBD2 (5 bases). The V end lost 6 bases, the J end lost 3 bases, and 9 bases lay between the germline ends. Germline V gene lookup returns CDR1 SQVTM and CDR2 ANQGSEA. This CDR3 contains 11 residues. CDR3 DNA sequence: TGCAGCGTACGGGATAGCTACGAGCAGTACTTC. The encoded protein is CSVRDSYEQYF.

There are many counts of this clone. This rearrangement joins TRBV28 to TRBJ2-7, with 9 bases fitting TRBD1. The ends lost 6 bases at V and 3 bases at J; junction bases unmatched: 12. CDR3 length: 16 residues. Looked up from germline, CDR1 is MDHEN and CDR2 is SYDVKM. CDR3 sequence: CASSSHPGTGIYEQYF. The CDR3 bases are TGTGCCAGCAGCTCGCACCCCGGGACAGGGATCTACGAGCAGTACTTC.

This clone was seen ten or more times. This chain joins TRBV5-1 and TRBJ1-1, with 7 bases identical to TRBD1. Trimming cost V 4 bases and J 0 bases; bases outside gene matches: 9. The CDR3 loop spans 16 amino acids. The germline V gene has CDR1 SGHRS and CDR2 YFSETQ. CDR3 sequence reads: CASSPDPQGVNTEAFF. CDR3 nucleotide sequence: TGCGCCAGCAGCCCCGACCCCCAGGGGGTGAACACTGAAGCTTTCTTT.

In its sample, this clone ranks as medium-sized. The gene calls are TRBV4-2 and TRBJ2-2, with no clear D. V lost 4 bases, J lost 1 base, and 10 bases lay in between. The CDR3 loop spans 15 amino acids. CDR1 is LGHNA, CDR2 YNFKEQ, per germline. The CDR3 loop is CASSLDFRNTGELFF. CDR3 DNA: TGTGCCAGCAGCCTAGACTTCCGGAACACCGGGGAGCTGTTTTTT.

There are a few counts of this clone. The chain links TRBV7-2 to TRBJ2-4; a weak D match, TRBD2 (5 bases). Germline lookup yields CDR1 SGHTA and CDR2 FQGNSA. This CDR3 has 15 residues. Trimming took off 1 base at V and 6 bases at J, with 13 bases between the two ends. CDR3 sequence reads: CASSLELARANIQYF. The CDR3 bases are TGTGCCAGCAGCTTAGAGCTAGCCCGAGCAAACATTCAGTACTTC.

This clone was seen many times. This chain uses TRBV10-3 with TRBJ2-2; possible D gene TRBD2, 6 bases. The V and J ends lost 9 bases and 4 bases respectively, with 15 bases between them. The CDR3 loop spans 14 amino acids. Germline V gene data show CDR1 as ENHRY and CDR2 as SYGVKD. The CDR3 here is CAIARESVTGELFF. Here the CDR3 DNA reads TGTGCCATAGCCCGGGAGAGTGTCACCGGGGAGCTGTTTTTT.

This clone has a count of ten or more. This chain uses TRBV18 with TRBJ2-1; D is ambiguous. V was pared by 6 bases and J by 7 bases, with 13 bases between. CDR3 size: 13 residues. Germline assignment: CDR1 KGHSH and CDR2 LQKENI. The CDR3 protein is CASSRRAQNEQFF. DNA of the CDR3: TGTGCCAGCTCCCGGCGAGCGCAAAATGAGCAGTTCTTC. The full variable domain, completed using reference TRBV18 and TRBJ2-1, is NAGVMQNPRHLVRRRGQEARLRCSPMKGHSHVYWYRQLPEEGLKFMVYLQKENIIDESGMPKERFSAEFPKEGPSILRIQQVVRGDSAAYFCASSRRAQNEQFFGPGTRLTVL.

V gene TRBV7-2 combines with J gene TRBJ2-7; TRBD2 aligns across 10 bases. The V gene's germline CDR1 is SGHTA and CDR2 FQGNSA. Trimming removed 5 bases from V and 6 bases from J; junction bases left unmatched: 13. The CDR3 is 16 amino acids. CDR3 coding DNA: TGTGCCAGCAGCCCTAGTTCGCTAGCGGGAGCCAGCGAGCAGTACTTC. Translating it yields CASSPSSLAGASEQYF.

This chain connects TRBV5-1 to TRBJ2-7; 7 bases are a match to TRBD1. With 5 bases clipped from V and 2 bases from J, the junction kept 10 bases outside the gene matches. The CDR3 contains 15 residues. Germline V gene data show CDR1 as SGHRS and CDR2 as YFSETQ. The CDR3 reads CASRNRTGAPYEQYF. The CDR3 DNA reads as TGCGCCAGCAGAAACCGGACAGGAGCACCCTACGAGCAGTACTTC.

This clone was observed a handful of times. The chain is built from TRBV15 and TRBJ2-5; D is undetermined. Deletions cut 5 bases from V and 4 bases from J, with 8 bases between. Looked up from germline, CDR1 is LNHNV and CDR2 is YYDKDF (reference sequence). CDR3 length equals 12 residues. CDR3 amino acids: CATSLVLETQYF. The CDR3, as DNA: TGTGCCACCAGCCTCGTACTAGAGACCCAGTACTTC.

There are a few counts of this clone. This chain links TRBV19 with TRBJ2-5, with 13 bases lining up with TRBD2. J was trimmed by 6 bases and V by 6 bases; bases with no gene match: 4. Germline CDR1 reads LNHDA; CDR2 reads SQIVND (reference sequence). The length of the CDR3 is 14 residues. In nucleotides, the CDR3 is TGTGCCAGTAGCGTGGGACTAGCGGGGCAGACCCAGTACTTC. It encodes CASSVGLAGQTQYF.

The chain carries TRBV28 and TRBJ1-5, with 9 bases that match TRBD1. Trimming at V came to 2 bases and at J to 8 bases, leaving 7 bases not matched to a gene. Germline-derived CDR1 and CDR2 are MDHEN and SYDVKM. The CDR3 is 15 amino acids. The CDR3 nucleotides are TGTGCCAGCAGTTTAGATAACAGGGGGCGGGAGCCCCAGCATTTT. Residues: CASSLDNRGREPQHF.

In this sample, this clone turned up a few times. The chain has TRBV5-1 and TRBJ2-7, with no clear D. V lost 1 base and J 0 bases, leaving 11 bases between the germline ends. Germline V gene lookup returns CDR1 SGHRS and CDR2 YFSETQ. There are 15 residues in the CDR3. The CDR3 region has the DNA TGCGCCAGCAGCTTGACGGGTGCGTACTCCTACGAGCAGTACTTC. Translating it yields CASSLTGAYSYEQYF. Based on the CDR3 plus reference TRBV5-1 and TRBJ2-7, the full variable domain is KAGVTQTPRYLIKTRGQQVTLSCSPISGHRSVSWYQQTPGQGLQFLFEYFSETQRNKGNFPGRFSGRQFSNSRSEMNVSTLELGDSALYLCASSLTGAYSYEQYFGPGTRLTVT.

This clone appeared a few times. The CDR3 is CASSPRGEETQYF. In DNA, the CDR3 is TGTGCCAGCTCACCACGCGGCGAAGAGACCCAGTACTTC. The V gene is TRBV18, the J gene TRBJ2-5; D is undetermined. The V gene lost 1 base and the J gene lost 3 bases, with 6 bases spanning the gap. CDR3 length: 13 amino acids. Per the germline V gene, CDR1 is KGHSH and CDR2 is LQKENI.

The DNA for the CDR3 is TGTGCCAGCAGCCCCGGCAGGAGCAGGGCTGAGGAGACCCAGTACTTC. It codes for CASSPGRSRAEETQYF. The rearrangement uses TRBV5-8 and TRBJ2-5, with a weak D call TRBD1 (5 bases). Germline V gene sequence: CDR1 SGHTS, CDR2 YDEGEE. The CDR3 has 16 residues. V gave up 4 bases and J gave up 5 bases, with 21 bases separating them.